This T cell receptor beta chain was obtained from a study of vaccination and CD4 T cells after COVID-19. Germline V lookup: CDR1 MNHEY, CDR2 SMNVEV (reference sequence). Losses at the gene ends were 6 bases for V and 3 bases for J; bases not matched to a gene: 11. The CDR3 loop spans 16 amino acids. Oncomine TCR Beta short-read sequencing was applied to DNA from cultured CD4+ T cells. TCRdb re-derived calls from the PCR reads in MiXCR, one entry per CDR3 protein. The sample holds roughly 16,000 distinct CDR3 sequences; about three quarters are singletons and the top ten take approximately 4.2%. The treatment here: roughly 11-day PBMC culture with coronavirus spike peptide pools or control peptides (ViraFEST assay). The cultures had half their medium swapped for fresh IL-2 medium on days 3 and 7. This clonotype was counted a few times. The antigen is unknown.

The gene calls are TRBV27 and TRBJ2-3; 8 nucleotides line up with TRBD2. The clonotype originates from a human donor who had recovered from COVID-19. The sample consisted of CD4+ T cells from blood, cultured in vitro. The CDR3 here is CASRRNLAGTTDTQYF. For the CDR3, the DNA is TGTGCCAGCAGGAGGAATTTAGCGGGAACAACAGATACGCAGTATTTT.